The T cell receptor (beta chain) described here comes from a study of blood T cell repertoires in COVID-19. Study-wide context: From the United States, Italy and Spain came samples of acute and convalescent COVID-19.

Trimming took off 6 bases at V and 7 bases at J, with 13 bases between the two ends. CDR3 length equals 13 residues. Assay used: immunoSEQ multiplex PCR; TCRdb lists only in-frame clones, some missing. This sample carries roughly 160,000 clones, around 80% of them seen once, and the ten largest clones take 9.5% to 12%. The sample comprised PBMCs or T cells enriched from blood (not recorded which). The V call is TRBV12-3 or TRBV12-4, the J call TRBJ1-5; D perhaps matches TRBD1 (6 bases). The origin of this receptor is a man in his forties or fifties who had recovered from COVID-19. The CDR3, as DNA: TGTGCCAGCAGCCTACGAGGGGGACAGCCCCAGCATTTT. Translation: CASSLRGGQPQHF.